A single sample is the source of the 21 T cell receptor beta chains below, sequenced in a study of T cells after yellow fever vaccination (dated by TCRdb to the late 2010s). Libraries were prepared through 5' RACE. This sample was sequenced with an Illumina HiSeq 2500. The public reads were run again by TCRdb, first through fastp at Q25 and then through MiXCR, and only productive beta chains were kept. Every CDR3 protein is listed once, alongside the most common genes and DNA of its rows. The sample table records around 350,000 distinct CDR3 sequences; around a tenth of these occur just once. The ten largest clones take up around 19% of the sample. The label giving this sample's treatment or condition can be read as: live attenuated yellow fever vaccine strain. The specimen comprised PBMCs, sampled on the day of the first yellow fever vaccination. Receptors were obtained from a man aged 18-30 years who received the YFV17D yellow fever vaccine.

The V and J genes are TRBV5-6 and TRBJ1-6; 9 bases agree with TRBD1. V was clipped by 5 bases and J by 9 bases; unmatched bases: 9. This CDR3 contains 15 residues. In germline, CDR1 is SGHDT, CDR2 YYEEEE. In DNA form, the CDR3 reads TGTGCCAGCAGTTATGCCACAGGGGGCTCTTCACCCCTCCACTTT. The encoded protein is CASSYATGGSSPLHF.

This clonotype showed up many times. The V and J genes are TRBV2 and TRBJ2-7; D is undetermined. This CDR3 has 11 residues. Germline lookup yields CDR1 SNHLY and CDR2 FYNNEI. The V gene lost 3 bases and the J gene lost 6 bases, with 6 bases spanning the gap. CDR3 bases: TGTGCCAGCAGTGAGGCCAGCGAGCAGTACTTC. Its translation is CASSEASEQYF.

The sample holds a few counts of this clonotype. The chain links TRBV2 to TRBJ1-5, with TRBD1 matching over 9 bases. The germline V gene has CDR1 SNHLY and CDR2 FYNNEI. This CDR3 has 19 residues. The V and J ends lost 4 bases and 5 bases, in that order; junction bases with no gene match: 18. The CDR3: CASSVSPGQGGLGDQPQHF. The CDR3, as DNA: TGTGCCAGCAGTGTTTCTCCGGGACAGGGAGGCTTGGGGGATCAGCCCCAGCATTTT.

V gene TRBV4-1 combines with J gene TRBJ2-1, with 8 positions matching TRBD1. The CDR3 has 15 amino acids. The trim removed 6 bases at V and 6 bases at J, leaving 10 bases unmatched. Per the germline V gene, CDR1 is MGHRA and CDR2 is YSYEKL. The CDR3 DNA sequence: TGCGCCAGCAGACCCACAGGGGGGATTAGCAATGAGCAGTTCTTC. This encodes CASRPTGGISNEQFF.

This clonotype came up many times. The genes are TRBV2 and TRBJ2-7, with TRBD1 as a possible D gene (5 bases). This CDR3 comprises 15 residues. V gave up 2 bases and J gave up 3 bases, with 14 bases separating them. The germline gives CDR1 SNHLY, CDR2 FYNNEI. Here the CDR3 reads CASSESRGGFYEQYV. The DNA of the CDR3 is TGTGCCAGCAGTGAAAGTAGGGGCGGCTTCTACGAGCAGTACGTC.

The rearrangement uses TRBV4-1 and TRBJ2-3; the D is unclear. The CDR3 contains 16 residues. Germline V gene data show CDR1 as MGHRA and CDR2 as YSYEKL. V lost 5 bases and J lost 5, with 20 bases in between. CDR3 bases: TGCGCCAGCAGCGAGCCGCTTACTCGTCGGTTAGATACGCAGTATTTT. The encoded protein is CASSEPLTRRLDTQYF.

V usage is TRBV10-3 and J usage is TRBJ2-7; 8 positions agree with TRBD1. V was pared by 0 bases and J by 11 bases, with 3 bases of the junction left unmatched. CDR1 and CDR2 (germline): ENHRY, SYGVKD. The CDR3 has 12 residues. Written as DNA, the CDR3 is TGTGCCATCAGTGAGTCGACAGGGGTGAAGTACTTC. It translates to CAISESTGVKYF.

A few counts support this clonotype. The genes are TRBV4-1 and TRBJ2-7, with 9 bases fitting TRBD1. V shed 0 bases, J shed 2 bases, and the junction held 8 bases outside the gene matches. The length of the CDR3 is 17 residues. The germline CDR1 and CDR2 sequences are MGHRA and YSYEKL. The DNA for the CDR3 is TGCGCCAGCAGCCAAGACACGGGACAGGGCGACCCCTACGAGCAGTACTTC. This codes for CASSQDTGQGDPYEQYF.

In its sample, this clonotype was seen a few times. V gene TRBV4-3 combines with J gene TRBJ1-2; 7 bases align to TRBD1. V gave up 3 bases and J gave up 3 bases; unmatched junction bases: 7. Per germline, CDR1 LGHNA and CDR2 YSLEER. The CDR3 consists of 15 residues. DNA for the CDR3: TGCGCCAGCAGCCAGGAGCAGGGGGGTTACTATGGCTACACCTTC. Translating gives CASSQEQGGYYGYTF.

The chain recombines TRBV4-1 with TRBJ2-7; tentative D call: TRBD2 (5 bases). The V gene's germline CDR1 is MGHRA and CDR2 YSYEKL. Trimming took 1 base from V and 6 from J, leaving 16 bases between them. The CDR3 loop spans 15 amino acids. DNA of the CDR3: TGCGCCAGCAGCCAAGGCGGGCCCACCCCGGCCGAGCAGTACTTC. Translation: CASSQGGPTPAEQYF.

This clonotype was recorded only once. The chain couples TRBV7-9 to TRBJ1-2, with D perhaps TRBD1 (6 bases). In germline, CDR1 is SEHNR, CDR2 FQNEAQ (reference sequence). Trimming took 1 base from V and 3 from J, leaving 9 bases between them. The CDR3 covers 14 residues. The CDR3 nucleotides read TGTGCCAGCAGCTTAGAACAGGGTCACTATGGCTACACCTTC. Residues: CASSLEQGHYGYTF.

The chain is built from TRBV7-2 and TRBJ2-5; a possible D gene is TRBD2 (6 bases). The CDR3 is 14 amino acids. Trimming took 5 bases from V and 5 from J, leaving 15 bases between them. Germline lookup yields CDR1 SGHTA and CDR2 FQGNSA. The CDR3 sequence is CASSAGTSRETQYF. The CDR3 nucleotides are TGTGCCAGCAGCGCGGGGACCTCCCGGGAGACCCAGTACTTC. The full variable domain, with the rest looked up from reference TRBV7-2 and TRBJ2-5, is GAGVSQSPSNKVTEKGKDVELRCDPISGHTALYWYRQSLGQGLEFLIYFQGNSAPDKSGLPSDRFSAERTGGSVSTLTIQRTQQEDSAVYLCASSAGTSRETQYFGPGTRLLVL.

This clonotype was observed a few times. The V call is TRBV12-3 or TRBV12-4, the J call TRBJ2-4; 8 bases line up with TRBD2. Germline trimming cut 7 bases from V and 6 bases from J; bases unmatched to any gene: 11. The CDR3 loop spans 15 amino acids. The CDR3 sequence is CASTPGGPDGNIQYF. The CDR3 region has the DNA TGTGCCAGCACTCCGGGGGGGCCTGACGGAAACATTCAGTACTTC.

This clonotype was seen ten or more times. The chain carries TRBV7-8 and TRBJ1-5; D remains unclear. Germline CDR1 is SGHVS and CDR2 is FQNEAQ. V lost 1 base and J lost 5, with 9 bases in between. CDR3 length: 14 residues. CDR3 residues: CASSLEGGYQPQHF. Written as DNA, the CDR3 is TGTGCCAGCAGCTTAGAGGGAGGGTATCAGCCCCAGCATTTT.

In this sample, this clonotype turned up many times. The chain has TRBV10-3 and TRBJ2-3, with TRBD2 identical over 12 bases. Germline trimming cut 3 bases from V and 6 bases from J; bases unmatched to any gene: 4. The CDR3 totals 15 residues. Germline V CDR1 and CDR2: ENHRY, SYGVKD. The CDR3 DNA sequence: TGTGCCATCAGTGAACTAGCGGGGGGCGGGGATACGCAGTATTTT. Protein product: CAISELAGGGDTQYF.

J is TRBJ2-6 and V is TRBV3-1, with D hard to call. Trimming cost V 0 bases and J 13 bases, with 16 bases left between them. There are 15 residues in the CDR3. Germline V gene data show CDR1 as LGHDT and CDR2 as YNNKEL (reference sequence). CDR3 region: CASSQDLGYSRVLTF. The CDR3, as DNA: TGTGCCAGCAGCCAAGATTTGGGGTATTCAAGAGTCCTGACTTTC.

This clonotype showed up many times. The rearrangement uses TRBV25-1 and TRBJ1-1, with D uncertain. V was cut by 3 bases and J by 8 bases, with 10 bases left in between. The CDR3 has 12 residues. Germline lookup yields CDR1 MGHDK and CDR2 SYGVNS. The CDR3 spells CASSEPPGEAFF. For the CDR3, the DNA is TGTGCCAGCAGTGAGCCCCCCGGCGAAGCTTTCTTT.

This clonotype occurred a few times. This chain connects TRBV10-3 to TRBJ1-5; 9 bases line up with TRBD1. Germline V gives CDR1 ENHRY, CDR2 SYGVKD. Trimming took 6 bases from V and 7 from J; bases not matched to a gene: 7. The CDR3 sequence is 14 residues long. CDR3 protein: CAISGDRDRQPQHF. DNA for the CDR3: TGTGCCATCAGCGGGGACAGGGATCGGCAGCCCCAGCATTTT.

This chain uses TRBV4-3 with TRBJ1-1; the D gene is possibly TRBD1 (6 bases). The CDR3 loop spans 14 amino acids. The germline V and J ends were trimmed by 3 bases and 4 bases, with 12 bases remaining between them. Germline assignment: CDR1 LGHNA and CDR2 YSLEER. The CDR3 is CASSHLGGGTEAFF. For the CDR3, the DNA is TGCGCCAGCAGCCACCTAGGGGGGGGCACTGAAGCTTTCTTT.

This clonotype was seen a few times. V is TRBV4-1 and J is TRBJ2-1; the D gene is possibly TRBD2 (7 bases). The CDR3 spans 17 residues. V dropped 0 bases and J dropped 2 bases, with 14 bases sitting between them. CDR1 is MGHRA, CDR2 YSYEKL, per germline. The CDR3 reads CASSQDQEGGPYNEQFF. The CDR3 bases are TGCGCCAGCAGCCAAGATCAGGAGGGGGGGCCCTACAATGAGCAGTTCTTC.

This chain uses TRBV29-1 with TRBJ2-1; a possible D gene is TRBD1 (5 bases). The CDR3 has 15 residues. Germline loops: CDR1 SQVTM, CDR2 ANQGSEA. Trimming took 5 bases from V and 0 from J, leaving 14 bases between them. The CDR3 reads CSVSQGASSYNEQFF. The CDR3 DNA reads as TGCAGCGTTTCCCAGGGTGCAAGCTCCTACAATGAGCAGTTCTTC.